This TCR beta chain is drawn from a study of Ad26.COV2.S vaccination and SARS-CoV-2 variants. Study in general: Ad26.COV2.S was injected intramuscularly once or twice, 56 days apart.

For this clone: Its target is not known.

Points from the study as a whole: The analyses of TCR breadth and depth may have understated the size of total T cell responses.

Treatment here: 15 to 20 received Ad26.COV2.S at low or high dose, single or two shots; about five received placebo; per-sample allocation not given. Day 63 following the first vaccine or placebo injection was when the samples were taken. Clones were sequenced by immunoSEQ multiplex PCR, and TCRdb holds only the in-frame ones, with some missing. Counted here are some 250,000 clones, more than 75% occurring once; the ten biggest clones make up approximately 11%. V was pared by 5 bases and J by 4 bases, with 15 bases between. The CDR3 runs 15 residues. Germline V gene data show CDR1 as SGHAT and CDR2 as FQNNGV.

The rearrangement links TRBV11-2 to TRBJ1-3; D gene unclear. Sequenced material: peripheral blood, taken in a trial of Ad26.COV2.S vaccine versus placebo. This sequence originates from a person between 18 and 60 years old who received the Ad26.COV2.S COVID-19 vaccine or a placebo. The CDR3 protein is CASSPIRTHGNTIYF. The DNA of the CDR3 is TGTGCCAGCAGCCCAATCCGGACTCACGGAAACACCATATATTTT.